These 9 T cell receptor beta chains originate from one sample sequenced in a study of yellow fever vaccine responses in identical twins. TCRdb fed the RT-PCR reads into MiXCR, producing one record per CDR3 protein. The table shows 3,000 to 3,500 distinct CDR3 sequences, with roughly 87% occurring only once. The material sequenced was T cells from blood (PBMCs), unsorted or a sorted subset (not recorded which), taken before or after yellow fever vaccination (not recorded which). These TCRs come from a woman aged 18-29 years who received the yellow fever vaccine.

J is TRBJ2-3 and V is TRBV20-1, with a tentative D call TRBD2 (5 bases). Looked up from germline, CDR1 is DFQATT and CDR2 is SNEGSKA (reference sequence). This CDR3 spans 12 amino acids. V lost 3 bases, J lost 4 bases, and 8 bases lay in between. In nucleotides, the CDR3 is TGCAGTGCTAGTCCTAGCCCAGATACGCAGTATTTT. This sequence encodes CSASPSPDTQYF.

The J gene is TRBJ1-1, the V gene TRBV4-3, with TRBD1 matching over 9 bases. CDR3 length: 14 amino acids. Germline V gives CDR1 LGHNA, CDR2 YSLEER. V lost 4 bases and J lost 4; bases outside the gene matches: 4. CDR3 nucleotides: TGCGCCAGCAGCCTATCGACAGGGGGCACTGAAGCTTTCTTT. This codes for CASSLSTGGTEAFF.

In this sample, this clonotype turned up a few times. The rearrangement uses TRBV29-1 and TRBJ2-7; TRBD2 matches at 7 bases. Per the germline V gene, CDR1 is SQVTM and CDR2 is ANQGSEA. The length of the CDR3 is 12 residues. The J segment lost 6 bases and the V segment lost 6 bases, leaving 8 bases of the junction unmatched. The CDR3 region is CSVSSGVGEQYF. Written as DNA, the CDR3 is TGCAGCGTCAGCAGCGGGGTCGGCGAGCAGTACTTC.

A few counts support this clonotype. The genes are TRBV12-3 or TRBV12-4 and TRBJ2-3, with 10 bases fitting TRBD2. V dropped 4 bases and J dropped 5; count of bases not matched to a gene: 15. CDR3 size: 18 residues. The CDR3 sequence: CASSYPGQREGRRDTQYF. As DNA, the CDR3 is TGTGCCAGCAGTTACCCAGGTCAGCGGGAGGGGAGGCGAGATACGCAGTATTTT.

The chain uses TRBV7-6 and TRBJ1-3, with D possibly matching TRBD1 (5 bases). Deletions cut 4 bases from V and 1 base from J, with 11 bases between. The germline gives CDR1 SGHVS, CDR2 FNYEAQ. The CDR3 contains 15 residues. The CDR3 region is CASSYQGASGNTIYF. The CDR3 DNA is TGTGCCAGCAGCTATCAGGGTGCATCTGGAAACACCATATATTTT.

J is TRBJ2-1 and V is TRBV5-4; 14 nucleotides align to TRBD2. Trimming at V came to 1 base and at J to 7 bases, leaving 4 bases not matched to a gene. CDR3 size: 16 residues. CDR1 and CDR2 (germline): SGHNT, YYREEE (reference sequence). The CDR3 region has the DNA TGTGCCAGCAGCTTGAGACTAGCGGGAGGGGAGAATGAGCAGTTCTTC. Its translation: CASSLRLAGGENEQFF.

The rearrangement links TRBV20-1 to TRBJ2-5; D is perhaps TRBD2 (6 bases). Germline CDR1 DFQATT, CDR2 SNEGSKA (reference sequence). The CDR3 covers 16 residues. Trimming took 4 bases from V and 3 from J, leaving 21 bases between them. The CDR3 region is CSAKFWVTGEEETQYF. The CDR3 DNA is TGCAGTGCTAAGTTCTGGGTTACGGGAGAGGAAGAGACCCAGTACTTC.

The CDR3 DNA reads TGTGCCAGCTCACGCTTTGGTCTCTCGAGCGGAGCGAACACCGGGGAGCTGTTTTTT. Translation gives CASSRFGLSSGANTGELFF. This chain joins TRBV18 and TRBJ2-2; D is possibly TRBD2 (5 bases). V lost 4 bases to trimming and J lost 0 bases, with 21 bases between them. From germline, CDR1 is KGHSH and CDR2 LQKENI. CDR3 length: 19 amino acids. Full variable domain (outside the CDR3, taken from reference TRBV18 and TRBJ2-2): NAGVMQNPRHLVRRRGQEARLRCSPMKGHSHVYWYRQLPEEGLKFMVYLQKENIIDESGMPKERFSAEFPKEGPSILRIQQVVRGDSAAYFCASSRFGLSSGANTGELFFGEGSRLTVL.

The chain has TRBV13 and TRBJ2-3; 7 positions match TRBD1. Germline-derived CDR1 and CDR2 are PRHDT and FYEKMQ (reference sequence). This CDR3 has 15 residues. V gave up 8 bases and J gave up 1 base; unmatched junction bases: 9. The CDR3 spells CASDLRTGGTDTQYF. Here the CDR3 DNA reads TGTGCCAGCGACCTCCGGACAGGAGGCACAGATACGCAGTATTTT.